The clone carrying this T cell receptor (beta chain) is deemed medium-sized (0.01 to 0.1%). The antigen is not known. CDR1 and CDR2 from the germline V gene are WSHSY and SAAADI. Trimming stripped 2 bases from V and 4 bases from J, with 11 bases between. The CDR3 spans 14 residues. The sample is drawn from a study of T cells in localized non-small cell lung cancer. Study-level findings and limits: Uninvolved adjacent lung had the highest recorded T cell clonality, with tumor below it.

The data were produced by immunoSEQ multiplex PCR, yet TCRdb's version contains in-frame clones alone and is incomplete. The sample lists under 11,000 clones, 29% seen once, with around 5% in the top ten. V is TRBV10-2 and J is TRBJ1-1; D unresolved. Sequenced material: lung tumor tissue, taken before any cancer treatment. The receptor was isolated from a man aged 35-69 years with stage I lung adenocarcinoma. CDR3 loop: CASSEVAEGTEAFF. The CDR3, as DNA: TGCGCCAGCAGTGAGGTGGCCGAGGGCACTGAAGCTTTCTTT.